A selection of T cell receptor beta chains follows, all from one sample in a study of blood T cells in healthy people across ages. TCRdb recomputed calls from the 5' RACE reads with MiXCR, one row per CDR3 protein. Of some 1.8 million distinct CDR3 sequences in the sample, approximately 39% were seen once. Sequenced material: blood. The receptors here all came from a human donor in good health. Each CDR3 is given with its conserved first and last residue. The D gene is left open where the match is weak. Expanded clones get a size class; other rows say once, few or many, or leave the size out.

D: -; size: few; V: TRBV7-2; J: TRBJ1-1; DNA: TGTGCCAGCAGCCAACGGTCGGGTCCGCCGAACACTGAAGCTTTCTTT; CDR3: CASSQRSGPPNTEAFF
D: -; size: few; V: TRBV15; J: TRBJ2-1; DNA: TGTGCCACCAGCAGAGCGGTCAGCGCCTCCTACAATGAGCAGTTCTTC; CDR3: CATSRAVSASYNEQFF
D: TRBD2; size: few; V: TRBV7-3; J: TRBJ2-4; DNA: TGTGCCAGCAGTCCGGGGGGAGGCATTCAGTACTTC; CDR3: CASSPGGGIQYF
D: -; size: -; V: TRBV20-1; J: TRBJ2-3; DNA: TGCAGTGCTAGGGTAGATACTCGCACAGATACGCAGTATTTT; CDR3: CSARVDTRTDTQYF
D: -; size: -; V: TRBV5-1; J: TRBJ2-3; DNA: TGCGCCAGCAGCTTGGAAGGATTCATAAGCCCAGATACGCAGTATTTT; CDR3: CASSLEGFISPDTQYF
D: TRBD1; size: few; V: TRBV7-9; J: TRBJ2-7; DNA: TGTGCCAGCAGCTTCCCGGAAGGGGGCATGGTCGAGCAGTACTTC; CDR3: CASSFPEGGMVEQYF
D: -; size: -; V: TRBV9; J: TRBJ2-7; DNA: TGTGCCAGCAGCACCCACAGTCGGACAGCTATCTACGAGCAGTACTTC; CDR3: CASSTHSRTAIYEQYF
D: TRBD2; size: few; V: TRBV15; J: TRBJ2-3; DNA: TGTGCCACCAACAGACGTAGGACTAGCGACGAATCCACAGATACGCAGTATTTT; CDR3: CATNRRRTSDESTDTQYF
D: -; size: -; V: TRBV5-4; J: TRBJ1-1; DNA: TGTGCCAGCAGCTTGGGGGACACTATGAACACTGAAGCTTTCTTT; CDR3: CASSLGDTMNTEAFF
D: -; size: few; V: TRBV29-1; J: TRBJ1-2; DNA: TGCAGCGCCTCGACAGTCTCTAATGGCTACACCTTC; CDR3: CSASTVSNGYTF
D: TRBD1; size: once; V: TRBV24-1; J: TRBJ1-5; DNA: TGTGCCACCGCAGACAGGGACTCTAATCAGCCCCAGCATTTT; CDR3: CATADRDSNQPQHF
D: TRBD2; size: few; V: TRBV10-3; J: TRBJ2-2; DNA: TGTGCCATCAGTGAGAGCGGGAGTTACACCGGGGAGCTGTTTTTT; CDR3: CAISESGSYTGELFF
D: TRBD2; size: -; V: TRBV4-2; J: TRBJ2-5; DNA: TGTGCCGACAGCCAAGTGGGACTACAAGAGACCCAGTACTTC; CDR3: CADSQVGLQETQYF
D: -; size: -; V: TRBV4-2; J: TRBJ1-6; DNA: TGTGCCAGCAGCCGAACACCCACAGGGTCCAGCGCGTCACCCCTCCACTTT; CDR3: CASSRTPTGSSASPLHF
D: -; size: -; V: TRBV27; J: TRBJ2-6; DNA: TGTGCCAGCAGTTTATCGATCCGGGATGGGGCCAACGTCCTGACTTTC; CDR3: CASSLSIRDGANVLTF
D: -; size: few; V: TRBV3-1; J: TRBJ2-7; DNA: TGTGCCAGCAGCCAAGATGGGGCCGCCCTGGAGCAGTACTTC; CDR3: CASSQDGAALEQYF
D: -; size: few; V: TRBV29-1; J: TRBJ1-4; DNA: TGCAGCGTTTGGGACGGCAATGAAAAACTGTTTTTT; CDR3: CSVWDGNEKLFF